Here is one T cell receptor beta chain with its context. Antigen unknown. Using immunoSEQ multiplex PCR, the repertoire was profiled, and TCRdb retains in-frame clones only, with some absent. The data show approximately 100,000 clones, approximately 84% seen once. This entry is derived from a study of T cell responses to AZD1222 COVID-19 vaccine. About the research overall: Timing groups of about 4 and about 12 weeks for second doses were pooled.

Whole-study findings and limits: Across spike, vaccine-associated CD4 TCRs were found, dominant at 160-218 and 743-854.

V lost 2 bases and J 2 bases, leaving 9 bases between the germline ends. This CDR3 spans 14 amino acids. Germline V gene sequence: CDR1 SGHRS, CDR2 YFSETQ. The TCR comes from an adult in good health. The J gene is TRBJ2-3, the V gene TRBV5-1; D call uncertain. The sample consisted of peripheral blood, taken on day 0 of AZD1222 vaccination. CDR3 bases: TGCGCCAGCAGCTTAGACACATTCACAGATACGCAGTATTTT. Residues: CASSLDTFTDTQYF.